These 25 T cell receptor beta chains came from one sample sequenced in a study of CD8 T cells in Susac syndrome. RNA amounts of 0.5 to 1 ug underwent reverse transcription with random hexamers. TCRdb reanalysed the immunoSEQ multiplex PCR reads using MiXCR and keeps one entry per CDR3 protein. There are 200,000 to 250,000 distinct CDR3 sequences in the sample; roughly 94% occur only once, and 0.082% lies in the top ten. Sequencing was done on a sample of CD4+ T cells from PBMCs. The origin of the receptors is a human donor with multiple sclerosis.

The chain couples TRBV9 to TRBJ1-1, with D hard to call. The CDR3 contains 15 residues. The germline V and J ends were trimmed by 4 bases and 0 bases, with 13 bases remaining between them. Germline CDR1 and CDR2: SGDLS and YYNGEE. The CDR3 protein is CASSPMLALNTEAFF. CDR3 in DNA: TGTGCCAGCAGCCCGATGCTGGCGCTGAACACTGAAGCTTTCTTT.

This clonotype appeared once. The CDR3: CAVDSGSHIQYF. CDR3 bases: TGTGCCGTGGACAGTGGGTCACACATTCAGTACTTC. V gene TRBV19 combines with J gene TRBJ2-4, with D maybe TRBD1 (6 bases). The CDR3 spans 12 residues. V was trimmed by 11 bases and J by 8 bases, leaving 16 bases between them. Germline CDR1 and CDR2: LNHDA and SQIVND (reference sequence).

The chain carries TRBV6-1 and TRBJ2-2, with D uncertain. CDR1 and CDR2 from the germline V gene are MNHNS and SASEGT. CDR3 length equals 12 residues. Trimming took off 8 bases at V and 4 bases at J, with 8 bases between the two ends. CDR3 in DNA: TGTGCCAGCCCACAGACCACCGGGGAGCTGTTTTTT. Translation: CASPQTTGELFF.

This chain links TRBV20-1 with TRBJ2-1; 7 bases align to TRBD1. The CDR3 totals 13 residues. The germline V gene encodes CDR1 DFQATT and CDR2 SNEGSKA (reference sequence). The J segment lost 3 bases and the V segment lost 6 bases, leaving 5 bases of the junction unmatched. CDR3 sequence: CSAPGTDYNEQFF. The CDR3 bases are TGCAGTGCCCCCGGGACAGACTACAATGAGCAGTTCTTC.

The chain couples TRBV11-2 to TRBJ2-7, with 7 positions matching TRBD1. The trim removed 5 bases at V and 3 bases at J, leaving 13 bases unmatched. The CDR3 runs to 16 residues. The germline gives CDR1 SGHAT, CDR2 FQNNGV. The CDR3 DNA sequence: TGTGCCAGCAGCGCTTCCCGGGACAGCACACTCTACGAGCAGTACTTC. It yields the protein CASSASRDSTLYEQYF.

This clonotype has just a few counts. The rearrangement uses TRBV30 and TRBJ2-5; no clear D. Germline V gene data show CDR1 as GTSNPN and CDR2 as SVGIG (reference sequence). V lost 3 bases to trimming and J lost 0 bases, with 5 bases between them. The CDR3 length is 12 residues. This CDR3 is CAWSENQETQYF. DNA for the CDR3: TGTGCCTGGAGCGAAAACCAAGAGACCCAGTACTTC.

This clonotype was seen just once. The chain links TRBV20-1 to TRBJ2-1; TRBD2 matches at 7 bases. CDR1 and CDR2 from the germline V gene are DFQATT and SNEGSKA (reference sequence). The J segment lost 8 bases and the V segment lost 2 bases, leaving 9 bases of the junction unmatched. The CDR3 is 14 residues long. The CDR3 nucleotides are TGCAGTGCTAGACTTAGCATGAGCGGGGATGAGCAGTTCTTC. Its translation: CSARLSMSGDEQFF.

The chain couples TRBV6-5 to TRBJ2-1, with 8 bases matching TRBD1. The CDR3 loop spans 15 amino acids. Per germline, CDR1 MNHEY and CDR2 SVGAGI. J lost 8 bases, V lost 4 bases, and 10 bases had no gene match. This CDR3 is CASSWTGPEIDEQFF. CDR3 nucleotides: TGTGCCAGCAGTTGGACAGGGCCAGAGATCGATGAGCAGTTCTTC.

The V and J genes are TRBV12-5 and TRBJ2-2; TRBD1 aligns across 7 bases. CDR3 length equals 15 residues. The germline CDR1 and CDR2 sequences are LGHNT and FRNRAP. After removal of 4 bases from V and 1 base from J, the junction contained 3 bases not matched to a gene. The CDR3 protein is CASGYYRGNTGELFF. The CDR3 DNA is TGTGCTAGTGGTTATTACAGGGGGAACACCGGGGAGCTGTTTTTT.

The chain has TRBV6-5 and TRBJ1-1; 10 nucleotides line up with TRBD1. Per germline, CDR1 MNHEY and CDR2 SVGAGI. V shed 4 bases, J shed 6 bases, and the junction held 5 bases outside the gene matches. This CDR3 comprises 14 residues. DNA for the CDR3: TGTGCCAGCAGTTGGGGGGACAGGGGTCCTGAAGCTTTCTTT. Encoded protein: CASSWGDRGPEAFF.

The chain recombines TRBV24-1 with TRBJ2-3, with 7 bases aligning to TRBD2. CDR3 length: 13 amino acids. The J segment lost 4 bases and the V segment lost 9 bases, leaving 6 bases of the junction unmatched. Germline CDR1 reads KGHDR; CDR2 reads SFDVKD. CDR3 in amino acids: CATGGRGADTQYF. CDR3 DNA sequence: TGTGCCACCGGGGGGAGGGGCGCAGATACGCAGTATTTT.

CDR3 DNA: TGTGCCTGGGGGGGACAGGGGAACACCGGGGAGCTGTTTTTT. This sequence encodes CAWGGQGNTGELFF. The chain links TRBV30 to TRBJ2-2; TRBD1 aligns across 9 bases. V gave up 5 bases and J gave up 1 base; unmatched junction bases: 2. This CDR3 is built from 14 residues. Germline V gene lookup returns CDR1 GTSNPN and CDR2 SVGIG (reference sequence). The whole variable domain, remainder taken from reference TRBV30 and TRBJ2-2, is SQTIHQWPATLVQPVGSPLSLECTVEGTSNPNLYWYRQAAGRGLQLLFYSVGIGQISSEVPQNLSASRPQDRQFILSSKKLLLSDSGFYLCAWGGQGNTGELFFGEGSRLTVL.

The CDR3 loop reads CATSSGVINEQYF. The DNA of the CDR3 is TGTGCCACCAGCTCCGGAGTTATCAACGAGCAGTACTTC. The chain recombines TRBV15 with TRBJ2-7, with D uncertain. With 5 bases removed from V and 5 bases from J, the gap between germline ends came to 13 bases. In germline, CDR1 is LNHNV, CDR2 YYDKDF (reference sequence). The CDR3 totals 13 residues.

The chain couples TRBV29-1 to TRBJ2-5; 7 nucleotides match TRBD1. Germline V gene sequence: CDR1 SQVTM, CDR2 ANQGSEA. V shed 7 bases, J shed 4 bases, and the junction held 3 bases outside the gene matches. The CDR3 is 11 residues long. In DNA, the CDR3 is TGCAGCGGCGACAGGGCAGAGACCCAGTACTTC. Translated: CSGDRAETQYF.

This sequence joins TRBV27 and TRBJ2-3; D is uncertain. Trimming took 6 bases from V and 5 from J, leaving 12 bases between them. Germline V gives CDR1 MNHEY, CDR2 SMNVEV (reference sequence). The CDR3 has 13 residues. CDR3 in amino acids: CASSALRVDTQYF. The CDR3 DNA follows: TGTGCCAGCAGCGCATTGAGAGTAGATACGCAGTATTTT.

This chain connects TRBV30 to TRBJ1-1; D is uncertain. The V and J ends lost 5 bases and 2 bases respectively, with 15 bases between them. Germline V gene data show CDR1 as GTSNPN and CDR2 as SVGIG (reference sequence). This CDR3 contains 14 residues. CDR3 loop: CAWGPLQSNTEAFF. CDR3 in DNA: TGTGCCTGGGGTCCCCTCCAGTCAAACACTGAAGCTTTCTTT. The whole variable domain, filled in from reference TRBV30 and TRBJ1-1, reads SQTIHQWPATLVQPVGSPLSLECTVEGTSNPNLYWYRQAAGRGLQLLFYSVGIGQISSEVPQNLSASRPQDRQFILSSKKLLLSDSGFYLCAWGPLQSNTEAFFGQGTRLTVV.

The V gene is TRBV29-1, the J gene TRBJ1-2; D possibly corresponds to TRBD1 (6 bases). Germline CDR1 SQVTM, CDR2 ANQGSEA. CDR3 length: 14 amino acids. V lost 1 base, J lost 7 bases, and 16 bases lay in between. The CDR3 region is CSVEGFQGIRGYTF. Here the CDR3 DNA reads TGCAGCGTTGAAGGATTTCAGGGGATCCGTGGCTACACCTTC.

The chain joins TRBV29-1 to TRBJ1-1; D gene unclear. The CDR3 is made up of 14 amino acids. Trimming took off 7 bases at V and 6 bases at J, with 21 bases between the two ends. Germline V CDR1 and CDR2: SQVTM, ANQGSEA. CDR3 nucleotides: TGCAGCGCCTCCGGGAGACCTTTTGGTGCTGAAGCTTTCTTT. It translates to CSASGRPFGAEAFF. Filled out from reference TRBV29-1 and TRBJ1-1, the complete variable domain reads SAVISQKPSRDICQRGTSLTIQCQVDSQVTMMFWYRQQPGQSLTLIATANQGSEATYESGFVIDKFPISRPNLTFSTLTVSNMSPEDSSIYLCSASGRPFGAEAFFGQGTRLTVV.

The CDR3 DNA sequence: TGTGCCTGGAGTGCCCGCAAAAACATTCAGTACTTC. It encodes CAWSARKNIQYF. V and J are TRBV30 and TRBJ2-4, with D unclear. The CDR3 loop spans 12 amino acids. With 1 base removed from V and 3 bases from J, the gap between germline ends came to 4 bases. Germline CDR1 and CDR2: GTSNPN and SVGIG (reference sequence).

This sequence joins TRBV12-3 or TRBV12-4 and TRBJ2-3; D tentatively fits TRBD1 or TRBD2 (6 bases each). V was cut by 4 bases and J by 5 bases, with 10 bases left in between. CDR3 length: 13 amino acids. CDR3 loop: CASSWGAEDTQYF. DNA for the CDR3: TGTGCCAGCAGTTGGGGGGCGGAAGATACGCAGTATTTT.

V and J are TRBV25-1 and TRBJ1-2; weak D call: TRBD1 (6 bases). Per germline, CDR1 MGHDK and CDR2 SYGVNS. CDR3 length equals 16 residues. V lost 3 bases to trimming and J lost 4 bases, with 18 bases between them. CDR3: CASSDSVGAVGYGYTF. Here the CDR3 DNA reads TGTGCCAGCAGTGACTCGGTGGGGGCAGTAGGCTATGGCTACACCTTC.

This chain joins TRBV6-6 and TRBJ2-7; TRBD1 is a possible D gene (5 bases). The CDR3 is 13 residues long. Germline lookup yields CDR1 MNHNY and CDR2 SVGAGI (reference sequence). V gave up 6 bases and J gave up 1 base, with 10 bases separating them. Written as DNA, the CDR3 is TGTGCCAGCAGGGAGACAGCTTCCTACGAGCAGTACTTC. Translated, it gives CASRETASYEQYF.

This clonotype was recorded only once. The rearrangement joins TRBV18 to TRBJ2-3; 10 nucleotides match TRBD2. Germline V gene lookup returns CDR1 KGHSH and CDR2 LQKENI. This CDR3 is 16 amino acids long. J lost 2 bases, V lost 6 bases, and 8 bases had no gene match. CDR3 loop: CASSSGLARHTDTQYF. The CDR3 DNA reads as TGTGCCAGCTCGTCGGGACTAGCGAGACACACAGATACGCAGTATTTT.

V is TRBV11-2 and J is TRBJ2-1; TRBD2 matches at 9 bases. The CDR3 extends over 19 amino acids. Germline V CDR1 and CDR2: SGHAT, FQNNGV. Losses at the gene ends were 1 base for V and 5 bases for J; bases not matched to a gene: 15. The CDR3, as DNA: TGTGCCAGCAGCTTAGTCCAGCGGGGGGTGGTTTACCGACACAATGAGCAGTTCTTC. It is translated as CASSLVQRGVVYRHNEQFF.

The J gene is TRBJ1-1, the V gene TRBV20-1, with D maybe TRBD1 (6 bases). The CDR3 runs to 15 residues. V shed 1 base and J shed 1 base, with 13 bases lying between them. CDR1 DFQATT and CDR2 SNEGSKA come from the germline V gene (reference sequence). CDR3 nucleotide sequence: TGCAGTGCTAGAGCCCCAGGAGGGGGGAACACTGAAGCTTTCTTT. Its protein is CSARAPGGGNTEAFF.